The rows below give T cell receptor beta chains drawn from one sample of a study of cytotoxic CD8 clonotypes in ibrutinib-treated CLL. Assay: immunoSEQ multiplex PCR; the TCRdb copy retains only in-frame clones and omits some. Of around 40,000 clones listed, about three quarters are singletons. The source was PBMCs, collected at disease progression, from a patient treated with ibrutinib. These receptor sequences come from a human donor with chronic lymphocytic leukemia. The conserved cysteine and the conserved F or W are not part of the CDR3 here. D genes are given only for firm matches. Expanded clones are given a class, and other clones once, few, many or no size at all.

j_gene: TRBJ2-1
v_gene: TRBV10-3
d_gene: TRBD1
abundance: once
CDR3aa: AISRQGGDEQF

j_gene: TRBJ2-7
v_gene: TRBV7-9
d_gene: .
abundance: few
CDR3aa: ASSLGNRPFEQY

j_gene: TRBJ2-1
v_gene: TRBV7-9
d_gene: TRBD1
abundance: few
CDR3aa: ASSLGQGANEQF

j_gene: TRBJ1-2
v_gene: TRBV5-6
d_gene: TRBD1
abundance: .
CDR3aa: ASSLALGQGTYGYT

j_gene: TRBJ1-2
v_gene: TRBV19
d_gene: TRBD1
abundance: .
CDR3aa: ASSIGTGGGYT

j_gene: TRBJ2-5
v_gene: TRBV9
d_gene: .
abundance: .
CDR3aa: ASSVGSTRKETQY

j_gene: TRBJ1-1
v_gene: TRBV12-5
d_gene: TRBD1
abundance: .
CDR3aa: ASAKGAWNTEAF

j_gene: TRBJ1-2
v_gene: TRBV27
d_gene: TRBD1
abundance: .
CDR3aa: ASSLRSGQGAPTNYGYT

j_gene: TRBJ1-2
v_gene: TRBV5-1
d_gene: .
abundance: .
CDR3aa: ASSGGTNYGYT

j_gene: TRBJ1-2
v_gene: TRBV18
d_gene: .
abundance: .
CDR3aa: ASSRGTDYGYT

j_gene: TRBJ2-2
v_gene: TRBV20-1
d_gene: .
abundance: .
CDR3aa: SAINTGELF

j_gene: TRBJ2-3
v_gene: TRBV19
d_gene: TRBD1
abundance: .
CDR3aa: ASSPFMGQGADTQY

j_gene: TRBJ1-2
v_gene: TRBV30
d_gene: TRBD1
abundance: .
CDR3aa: AWSVGQGNYGYT

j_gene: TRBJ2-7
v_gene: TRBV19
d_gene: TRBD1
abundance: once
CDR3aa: ASSTTIRGRWAYEQY

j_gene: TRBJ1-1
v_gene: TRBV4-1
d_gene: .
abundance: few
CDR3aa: ASSQAYTEAF

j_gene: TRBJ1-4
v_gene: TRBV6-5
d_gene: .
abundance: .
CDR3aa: ASSYGGTTNEKLF

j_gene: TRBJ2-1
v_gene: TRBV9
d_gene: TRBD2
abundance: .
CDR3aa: ASSGPTSGGQSTYNEQF

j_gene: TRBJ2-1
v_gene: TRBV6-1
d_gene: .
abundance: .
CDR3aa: ASSEDSTTYNEQF

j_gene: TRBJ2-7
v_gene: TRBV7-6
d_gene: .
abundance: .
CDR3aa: ASSLATDYEQY

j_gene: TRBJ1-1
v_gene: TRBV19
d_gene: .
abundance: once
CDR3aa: ASSMYMNTEAF

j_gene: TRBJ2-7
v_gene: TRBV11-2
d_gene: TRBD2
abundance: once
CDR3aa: ASSSSGLAGSYEQY

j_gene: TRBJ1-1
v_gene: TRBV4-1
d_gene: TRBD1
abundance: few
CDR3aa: ASSQAGQGAWGTEAF

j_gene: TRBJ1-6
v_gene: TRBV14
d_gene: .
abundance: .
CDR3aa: ASSQGSSPLH

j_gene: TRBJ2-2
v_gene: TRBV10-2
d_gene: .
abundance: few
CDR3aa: ASARTVPNTGELF

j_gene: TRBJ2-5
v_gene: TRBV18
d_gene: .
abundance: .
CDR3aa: ASSRDSPLETQY

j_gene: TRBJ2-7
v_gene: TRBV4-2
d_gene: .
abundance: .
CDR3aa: ASSHGTLHEQY

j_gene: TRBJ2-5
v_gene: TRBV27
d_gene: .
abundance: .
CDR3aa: ASSLWRGVETQY

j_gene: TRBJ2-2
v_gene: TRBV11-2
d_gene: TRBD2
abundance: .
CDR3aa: ASSSGRGDTGELF

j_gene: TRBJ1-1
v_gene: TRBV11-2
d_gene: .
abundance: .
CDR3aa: ASSSEEGTEAF

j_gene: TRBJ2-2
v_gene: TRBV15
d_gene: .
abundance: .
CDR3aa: ATSRDRGPGELF

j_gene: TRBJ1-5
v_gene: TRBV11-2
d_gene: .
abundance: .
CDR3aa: ASSPGVGVRQPQH

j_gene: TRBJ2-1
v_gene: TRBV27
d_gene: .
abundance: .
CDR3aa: ASSLRFSGVSNEQF

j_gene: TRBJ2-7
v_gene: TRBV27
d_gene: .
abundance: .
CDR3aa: ASRRQGGLGEQY

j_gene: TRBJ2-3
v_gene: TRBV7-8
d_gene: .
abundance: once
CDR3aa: ASSLDRTDTQY